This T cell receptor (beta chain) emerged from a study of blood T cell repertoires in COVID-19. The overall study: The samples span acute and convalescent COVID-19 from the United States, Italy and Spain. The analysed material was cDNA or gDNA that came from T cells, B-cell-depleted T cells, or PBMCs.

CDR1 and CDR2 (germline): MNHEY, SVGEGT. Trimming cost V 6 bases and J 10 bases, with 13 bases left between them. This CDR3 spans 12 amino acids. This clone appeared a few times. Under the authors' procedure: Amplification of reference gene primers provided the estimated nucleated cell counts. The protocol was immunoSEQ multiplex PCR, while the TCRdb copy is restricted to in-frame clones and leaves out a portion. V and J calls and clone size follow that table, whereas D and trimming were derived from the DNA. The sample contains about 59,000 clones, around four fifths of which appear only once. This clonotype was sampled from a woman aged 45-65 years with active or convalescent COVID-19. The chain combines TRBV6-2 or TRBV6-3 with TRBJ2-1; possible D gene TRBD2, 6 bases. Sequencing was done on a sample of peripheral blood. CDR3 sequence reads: CASSLHGGEQFF. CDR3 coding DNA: TGTGCCAGCAGCCTGCATGGAGGGGAGCAGTTCTTC.